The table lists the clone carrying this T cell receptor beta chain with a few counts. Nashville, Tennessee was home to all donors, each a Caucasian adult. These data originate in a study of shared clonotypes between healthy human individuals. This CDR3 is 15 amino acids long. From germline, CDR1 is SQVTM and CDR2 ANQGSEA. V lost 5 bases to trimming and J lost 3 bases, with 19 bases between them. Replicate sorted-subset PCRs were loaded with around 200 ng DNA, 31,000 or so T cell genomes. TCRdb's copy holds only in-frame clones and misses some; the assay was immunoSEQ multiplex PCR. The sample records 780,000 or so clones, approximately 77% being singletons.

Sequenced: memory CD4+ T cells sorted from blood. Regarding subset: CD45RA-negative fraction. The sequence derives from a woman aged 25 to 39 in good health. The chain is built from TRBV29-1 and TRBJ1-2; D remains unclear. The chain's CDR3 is CSVRVQSENYYGYTF. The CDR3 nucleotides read TGCAGCGTTCGCGTCCAATCAGAGAACTACTATGGCTACACCTTC.